Listed here is a single T cell receptor beta chain. What it binds is unknown. The CDR3 is 16 residues long. Germline-derived CDR1 and CDR2 are SGDLS and YYNGEE. Losses at the gene ends were 4 bases for V and 2 bases for J; bases not matched to a gene: 6. The data stem from a study of T-cell memory formation after mild COVID-19. Study details: There were largely donor-specific TCR clusters. Findings of the study overall: Day 15 to 85 contracting clones showed balanced CD4/CD8; day 15 to 37 expanders favored CD4+. Memory from before infection featured some responding clones, which suggests cross-reactive memory joined.

Each CDR3 protein is one row after TCRdb ran MiXCR on the 5' RACE reads. The sample holds 150,000 to 200,000 distinct CDR3 sequences, roughly 28% seen once. The TCR sequence derives from an adult woman who had mild COVID-19 (a few samples of this study predate the infection). Cell type and time point are not known. The source material was PBMCs or a T cell subset sorted from them (not recorded which). This sequence joins TRBV9 and TRBJ2-5, with 12 bases fitting TRBD2. The DNA for the CDR3 is TGTGCCAGCAGCCCTACTAGCGGGGGGCCTCAAGAGACCCAGTACTTC. Translated, it gives CASSPTSGGPQETQYF.